Sequencing of this T cell receptor beta chain was carried out in a study of blood T cell repertoires in COVID-19. Study as a whole: The cDNA or gDNA used as material had been derived from T cells, B-cell-depleted T cells, or PBMCs.

The CDR3 has 15 amino acids. Trimming cost V 4 bases and J 2 bases, with 15 bases left between them. Per the germline V gene, CDR1 is SGHAT and CDR2 is FQNNGV. Under the authors' procedure: Estimation of nucleated cell counts was performed using reference gene primer amplification. Using immunoSEQ multiplex PCR, the repertoire was profiled, and TCRdb retains in-frame clones only, with some absent. V and J calls and clone size follow that table, whereas D and trimming were derived from the DNA. The sample yields more than 95,000 clones, approximately 81% seen once. The V and J genes are TRBV11-2 and TRBJ2-7, with D maybe TRBD2 (5 bases). This clonotype originated in a man aged 55-75 years with acute or convalescent COVID-19. The sequenced material came from peripheral blood. The CDR3 DNA reads as TGTGCCAGCAGCTCGCACGGCGGGCCCGCCTACGAGCAGTACTTC. It encodes CASSSHGGPAYEQYF.